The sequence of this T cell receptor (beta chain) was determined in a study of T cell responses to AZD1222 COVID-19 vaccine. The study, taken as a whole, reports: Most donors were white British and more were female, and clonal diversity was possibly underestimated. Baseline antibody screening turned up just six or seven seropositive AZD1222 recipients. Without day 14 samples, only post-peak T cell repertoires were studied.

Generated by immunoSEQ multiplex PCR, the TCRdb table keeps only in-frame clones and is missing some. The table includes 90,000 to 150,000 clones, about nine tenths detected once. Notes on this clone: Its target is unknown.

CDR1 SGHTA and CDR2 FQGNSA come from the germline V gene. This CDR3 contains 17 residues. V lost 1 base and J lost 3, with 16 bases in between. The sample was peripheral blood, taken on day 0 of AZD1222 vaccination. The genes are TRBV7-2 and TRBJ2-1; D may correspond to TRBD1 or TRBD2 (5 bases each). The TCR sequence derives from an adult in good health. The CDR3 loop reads CASSLVASGPNYNEQFF. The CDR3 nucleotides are TGTGCCAGCAGCTTAGTGGCCTCGGGACCGAACTACAATGAGCAGTTCTTC. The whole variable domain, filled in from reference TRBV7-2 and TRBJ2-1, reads GAGVSQSPSNKVTEKGKDVELRCDPISGHTALYWYRQSLGQGLEFLIYFQGNSAPDKSGLPSDRFSAERTGGSVSTLTIQRTQQEDSAVYLCASSLVASGPNYNEQFFGPGTRLTVL.